This T cell receptor (beta chain) was captured in a study of T cells in localized non-small cell lung cancer (dated by TCRdb to 2020 to 2021). For the wider study: The study examined T cell repertoires in approximately 240 patients with early-stage NSCLC and compared tumors with uninvolved tumor-adjacent lungs. The cohort was made up of around 240 treatment-naive NSCLC patients whose localized lung tumors had been resected. Of the NSCLC patients, around 130 were male and approximately 100 were female, and the mean age was approximately 66 years.

Including cysteine and phenylalanine, the CDR3 has 13 amino acids. Only CDR3 DNA is held: 39 bases, read in frame from base 1. The junction shows trimming of 6 bases on V and 6 bases on J, plus 15 bases between the germline ends. Taken from the germline V gene, the CDR1 and CDR2 loops are MNHEY and SVGAGI. Regarding this clone: No cognate antigen has been identified for it. The sample holds no much larger clone one base away, and base qualities are not on file.

The immunoSEQ Assay was used to sequence TCR beta CDR3 regions from DNA. In the original analysis: To compute T cell density, TCR beta template counts were normalized to usable DNA, which was estimated by amplifying housekeeping genes. Richness was estimated using the preseqR package, with extrapolation to 400,000 templates for PBMC samples and to 120,000 templates for tissue samples. Clonality was taken to be one minus Pielou's evenness. To identify tissue-enriched TCRs, differential abundance testing was run on productive amino-acid clonotypes with a minimum total count of 5 and an alpha of 0.1. The Jaccard Index and the Morisita Overlap Index were used to measure how much the repertoires overlapped between compartments. TCR beta CDR3s were clustered by GLIPH together with public tetramer-defined viral CDR3s, and at least three viral sequences plus V-gene enrichment were required for viral motifs. TCRdb limited this immuneACCESS table to in-frame rearrangements with V and J called. A share of clones is missing; checked studies link under half to unresolved V genes, and the rest is unexplained. V and J calls and clone size follow that table, whereas D and trimming were derived from the DNA. This sample gives roughly 71,000 clones in total; about 90% of them show up just once. The ten largest clonotypes hold 21% of the sample.

Overall study outcomes, separate from this receptor: Because the study design was exploratory, TCR variables were selected using unadjusted p-values without false-discovery rate correction. Uninvolved tumor-adjacent lung showed the highest T cell clonality, higher than tumor, which suggests more focused antigenic responses in the uninvolved tumor-adjacent lung. A median of around 57 of the top 100 tumor clones were detected in paired uninvolved adjacent lung, and around 30 of these tumor clones were also found among the top 100 clones of the paired uninvolved adjacent lung. Higher T cell density in blood was associated with longer overall survival, whereas higher clonality in adjacent lung was associated with shorter survival. Because multi-region tumor sequencing was not performed, intratumor heterogeneity could not be ruled out.

At diagnosis, peripheral blood, uninvolved tumor-adjacent lung and tumor were collected and were preserved as a mix of fresh-frozen and FFPE material. Blood samples were analyzed as peripheral blood mononuclear cells for TCR repertoire profiling. The sample here was peripheral blood, taken before any cancer treatment. Here the chain combines TRBV6-5 and TRBJ2-7, and the D gene may be TRBD1, 6 bases matching. The clonotype comes from a male donor aged 60 or over with stage III squamous cell lung carcinoma. The DNA reads as follows: TGTGCCAGCAGCCGACAGGCGTTTGGCGAGCAGTACTTC. This yields the protein CASSRQAFGEQYF.